The 11 T cell receptor beta chains reported below all come from one sample, sequenced in a study of cytomegalovirus exposure and HLA in healthy donors. PCR amplification relied on 60 Vbeta primers (plus 13 Jbeta primers). The data were produced by immunoSEQ multiplex PCR, yet TCRdb's version contains in-frame clones alone and is incomplete. The sample has about 130,000 clones, about 74% seen once; the top ten hold around 4%. The sequenced sample consisted of PBMCs. These receptors all come from a man younger than 35 in good health and CMV-seropositive.

V usage is TRBV6-5 and J usage is TRBJ2-7; TRBD1 matches at 10 bases. Losses at the gene ends were 7 bases for V and 1 base for J; bases not matched to a gene: 4. Per germline, CDR1 MNHEY and CDR2 SVGAGI. The CDR3 is 14 amino acids. The CDR3 loop is CASTRTGGSYEQYF. For the CDR3, the DNA is TGTGCCAGCACCCGGACAGGGGGTTCCTACGAGCAGTACTTC.

The rearrangement joins TRBV10-3 to TRBJ2-7; 7 bases are shared with TRBD2. Germline V gene sequence: CDR1 ENHRY, CDR2 SYGVKD. There are 15 residues in the CDR3. J was trimmed by 2 bases and V by 0 bases; bases with no gene match: 4. The CDR3 reads CAISESSGSTYEQYF. CDR3 coding DNA: TGTGCCATCAGTGAGTCTAGCGGGTCAACCTACGAGCAGTACTTC.

This chain links TRBV5-5 with TRBJ1-4; D is undetermined. Between the trimmed V and J ends, which lost 0 bases and 0 bases, there was a span of 9 bases. The CDR3 loop spans 16 amino acids. Germline CDR1 SGHKS, CDR2 YYEKEE (reference sequence). The CDR3 sequence: CASSLAQAATNEKLFF. Here the CDR3 DNA reads TGTGCCAGCAGCTTGGCGCAGGCTGCAACTAATGAAAAACTGTTTTTT.

The chain couples TRBV5-6 to TRBJ2-1, with 9 bases identical to TRBD1. V dropped 5 bases and J dropped 4; count of bases not matched to a gene: 10. There are 16 residues in the CDR3. Germline loops: CDR1 SGHDT, CDR2 YYEEEE. The CDR3 is CASSSRHRGPYNEQFF. CDR3 sequence (DNA): TGTGCCAGCAGTTCCAGACACAGGGGGCCATACAATGAGCAGTTCTTC. The full variable domain, its missing parts supplied by reference TRBV5-6 and TRBJ2-1, is DAGVTQSPTHLIKTRGQQVTLRCSPKSGHDTVSWYQQALGQGPQFIFQYYEEEERQRGNFPDRFSGHQFPNYSSELNVNALLLGDSALYLCASSSRHRGPYNEQFFGPGTRLTVL.

There are a few counts of this clone. The V gene is TRBV29-1, the J gene TRBJ2-2; D is uncertain. The length of the CDR3 is 13 residues. Germline CDR1 and CDR2: SQVTM and ANQGSEA. With 5 bases removed from V and 2 bases from J, the gap between germline ends came to 9 bases. As DNA, the CDR3 is TGCAGCGTTTCCCACCTAAACACCGGGGAGCTGTTTTTT. Translated: CSVSHLNTGELFF.

In DNA form, the CDR3 reads TGTGCCAGCAGCTTATCCGCGTCGGGTGGGGGCGAGAGCAATGAGCAGTTCTTC. It specifies CASSLSASGGGESNEQFF. The chain uses TRBV7-3 and TRBJ2-1; tentatively, D is TRBD1 (6 bases). V dropped 2 bases and J dropped 6 bases, with 23 bases sitting between them. The CDR3 is made up of 18 amino acids. CDR1 SGHTA and CDR2 FQGTGA come from the germline V gene.

This clone has only one observation. This rearrangement joins TRBV5-4 to TRBJ2-2, with 13 bases that match TRBD2. V lost 0 bases, J lost 4 bases, and 6 bases stayed unmatched. CDR1 and CDR2 (germline): SGHNT, YYREEE (reference sequence). CDR3 size: 18 residues. Written as DNA, the CDR3 is TGTGCCAGCAGCTTGGGTACTAGCGGGAGGGCCAGCACCGGGGAGCTGTTTTTT. Protein: CASSLGTSGRASTGELFF.

The V and J genes are TRBV2 and TRBJ1-1; D may be TRBD1 (5 bases). Trimming shortened V by 0 bases and J by 5 bases, and 13 bases separated the two germline ends. The CDR3 is made up of 15 amino acids. Germline V gene lookup returns CDR1 SNHLY and CDR2 FYNNEI. The CDR3 DNA reads TGTGCCAGCAGTGAAGCGACCACCCGGGGGACTGAAGCTTTCTTT. Its protein product is CASSEATTRGTEAFF.

The gene calls are TRBV9 and TRBJ1-2, with D unclear. The CDR3 length is 15 residues. V was clipped by 4 bases and J by 6 bases, with 19 bases between them. CDR1 is SGDLS and CDR2 is YYNGEE in the germline V gene. CDR3 loop: CASSPWGGSVDGYTF. Written as DNA, the CDR3 is TGTGCCAGCAGCCCCTGGGGAGGGTCCGTGGATGGCTACACCTTC. Complete variable domain (other parts from reference TRBV9 and TRBJ1-2): DSGVTQTPKHLITATGQRVTLRCSPRSGDLSVYWYQQSLDQGLQFLIQYYNGEERAKGNILERFSAQQFPDLHSELNLSSLELGDSALYFCASSPWGGSVDGYTFGSGTRLTVV.

J is TRBJ2-2 and V is TRBV6-6; the D gene is possibly TRBD1 (6 bases). Trimming cost V 5 bases and J 0 bases, with 10 bases left between them. Germline loops: CDR1 MNHNY, CDR2 SVGAGI (reference sequence). This CDR3 spans 15 amino acids. CDR3 nucleotides: TGTGCCAGCAGTAAGACAGGAACGAACACCGGGGAGCTGTTTTTT. It specifies CASSKTGTNTGELFF.

V gene TRBV6-1 combines with J gene TRBJ1-5, with 9 bases aligning to TRBD1. This CDR3 is 18 amino acids long. The ends lost 4 bases at V and 5 bases at J; junction bases unmatched: 15. Germline CDR1 MNHNS, CDR2 SASEGT. The CDR3 here is CASSVVRRDRVLYQPQHF. The CDR3 coding sequence is TGTGCCAGCAGTGTAGTTAGACGGGACAGGGTATTGTATCAGCCCCAGCATTTT.